This T cell receptor beta chain was captured in a study of T cell changes during pregnancy in multiple sclerosis. This CDR3 is built from 15 residues. The junction had 6 bases not matched to a gene; V was cut back by 6 bases and J by 6 bases. Germline lookup yields CDR1 SNHLY and CDR2 FYNNEI. This clone ranks as medium-sized. This table comes from immunoSEQ multiplex PCR, and its TCRdb copy is limited to in-frame clones, with some not included. Of 25,000 to 40,000 clones in the sample, 70% to 90% were seen once. The sample here was CD8+ T cells from peripheral blood mononuclear cells, taken in the third trimester of pregnancy. The chain uses TRBV2 and TRBJ1-3; 12 bases match TRBD1. The sequence was obtained from a female donor with multiple sclerosis, enrolled in a pregnancy study. Here the CDR3 reads CASSRDRGPTNTIYF. As DNA, the CDR3 is TGTGCCAGCAGCCGGGACAGGGGGCCTACAAACACCATATATTTT.